This T cell receptor (beta chain) is drawn from a study of human T cells and chemical hapten exposure. TCRdb re-called the RACE reads through MiXCR, storing one row per CDR3 protein. This sample has 180,000 or so distinct CDR3 sequences, with around 30% found just once. The time point was: pre-sensitization, week 0. The treatment here: therapeutic diphenylcyclopropenone sensitization with weekly scalp DPC. Material: whole blood, obtained in connection with sensitization to the hapten diphenylcyclopropenone (DPC). The origin of this receptor is a woman in her 30s with alopecia areata. Some clones in this sample may be carry-over from other donors' samples.

The CDR3 loop is CATQKYQETQYF. CDR3 coding DNA: TGTGCCACCCAGAAATACCAAGAGACCCAGTACTTC. The rearrangement joins TRBV6-1 to TRBJ2-5, with D unresolved. Trimming removed 10 bases at V and 0 bases at J, with 9 bases between. This CDR3 spans 12 amino acids. Germline CDR1 reads MNHNS; CDR2 reads SASEGT.